This T cell receptor beta chain was sequenced in a study of cytomegalovirus exposure and HLA in healthy donors listed by TCRdb under 2017. Regarding the research as a whole: An earlier analysis of under 600 of the donors reported 250 to 350 Gb of sequence data and 100 million to 130 million unique TCR beta sequences from about 179 million T cells. An early release covering 550 to 650 HLA-typed donors comprised about 300 gigabases of sequencing data and 85 million to 100 million unique TCR sequences. Among the roughly 400 genotyped donors, around 81% belonged to the genetic ancestry cluster associated with self-reported Caucasian donors. The aim of the study was to test whether cataloging public T cell receptors could identify signatures of past pathogen exposure. The study profiled the T cell repertoires of some 610 subjects by immunosequencing and related them to cytomegalovirus serostatus. In addition to the first cohort of 650 to 750 subjects, a separate validation cohort of approximately 110 different subjects was used. The study combined high-throughput TCR immunosequencing, statistical association of individual TCRs with disease status, and machine learning to predict cytomegalovirus infection status. A later analysis re-analyzed previously published TCR beta repertoires from several hundred donors and added high-resolution HLA genotyping to study TCR occurrence patterns. Rather than using new phenotypic data, the later analysis identified candidate immune exposures from TCR beta sequences and from how often those sequences occurred across donors. In an earlier analysis of roughly 600 of the donors, high-throughput TCR beta sequencing was used to judge whether each TCR beta V gene segment behaved as functional or pseudogenic. Alongside the repertoire data, information on donor age, sex, ethnicity and CMV serostatus was compiled. A later genetic analysis used genome-wide SNP genotypes for about three fifths of the 666 donors, treating that subset as a discovery cohort. All discovery cohort repertoires had been generated on a single sequencing platform. Class I and class II HLA loci were covered by the typing at four-digit resolution. Typing coverage varied by locus: roughly 629-640 donors for A, B, C, DRB1 and DQB1; 522 for DQA1; more than 600 for DPA1; 450 to 480 for DPB1. Because of strong linkage in the cohort, four to six DR-DQ haplotypes were treated as single units for association and clustering. Among around 400 genotyped donors of the cohort, an average of approximately 240,000 unique TCR beta nucleotide sequences was sequenced per donor, of which 15% to 20% were non-productive.

The CDR3 measures 14 amino acids from cysteine to phenylalanine. Just the 42-base CDR3 DNA is kept, in frame starting at base 1. As encoded in the germline V gene, CDR1 is SNHLY while CDR2 is FYNNEI. V loses 8 bases at its end and J loses 5 bases; junction bases beyond the gene matches: 5. About this clone: Its antigen is unknown. One base away there is no much larger clone; base qualities are not given.

Results and caveats for the whole study, not just this receptor: A cluster of highly shared sequence variants was judged likely to be a technical artifact of the sequencing pipeline. A further reported finding was that TCR beta sequences accurately predicted the HLA-A and HLA-B alleles for most subjects in the first cohort. According to the authors, the approach could potentially be generalized to other disease states and immunological phenotypes. In a later genetic analysis, fewer N-insertions in productive TCRs were reported among donors in an Asian-associated ancestry cluster than the roughly 700-donor mean. In vitro tests confirmed that a few of the cytomegalovirus-associated TCR beta chains recognize cytomegalovirus antigens. HLA typing was unavailable for some donors at each locus, so association tests used only the typed subset. Because counts were too low, roughly 18 rarely observed V segments, including chromosome 9 orphons, were left out of the earlier analysis of 587 of the donors. At a false discovery rate of 0.05, a later analysis linked 16,951 TCR beta sequences to specific HLA alleles. Most TCR sequences were seen in very few donors, while some public TCRs were found in many individuals. According to a later analysis, parvovirus B19, influenza, CMV and Epstein-Barr virus appeared linked to several top co-occurrence clusters. Cytomegalovirus status was reported to be diagnosed by the classifier with high specificity and sensitivity in both the original and validation cohorts. CMV serostatus was the only immune exposure information available for the cohort. In an earlier analysis of more than 450 of the donors, most TCR beta V segments were observed in productive rearrangements about 87% or about 30% of the time, broadly matching IMGT annotations. Some IMGT-functional V segments, including TRBV6-2 and TRBV6-3, could not be distinguished by the 87-base-pair reads and were therefore excluded. In a later genetic analysis, a missense DCLRE1C variant was associated with V-gene and J-gene trimming of TCR beta chains, and the association was replicated in an independent cohort. A total of 150 or so TCR beta chains were listed by the study as associated with cytomegalovirus. Compared with equally common non-associated chains, HLA-associated TCR beta chains in a later analysis were more clonally expanded and had lower generation probabilities. In a later analysis, the rate of TCR association differed among HLA loci, with DRB1 alleles having the most associated TCRs and HLA-C alleles having the fewest. A later analysis found that most CMV-associated TCR beta chains appeared HLA-restricted, with HLA associations seemingly driven largely by CMV exposure. This cohort had only TCR beta chains sequenced, and the lack of alpha or paired-chain data limited which features could be detected. Correlated functional status among segregating V segments might reflect linkage disequilibrium, but an unknown experimental factor could not be ruled out. Assigning TCR associations to individual alleles was difficult when HLA alleles, especially DR and DQ, strongly co-occurred. Presence/absence analyses assumed roughly uniform sequencing depth across donors, an assumption that may not hold.

The cohort was made up of 500 to 850 healthy bone marrow donors. At the time of sampling, all cohort members were nominally healthy, though unrecorded immune exposures were likely present. The donor tested CMV seropositive, placing the donor among the 250 to 350 seropositive members of the cohort. Every donor gave a peripheral blood sample, and the peripheral blood mononuclear cells from that sample were used for TCR beta sequencing. The Qiagen DNeasy Blood Extraction Kit was used to extract genomic DNA from the blood cell samples. Library generation was performed with the immunoSEQ multiplex PCR assay. The multiplex PCR relied on a mix of 60 forward primers for TCR Vbeta segments and 13 reverse primers for TCR Jbeta segments. Amplification of the CDR3 region of rearranged TCR beta genes was performed with a multiplex PCR assay on genomic DNA. The amplified TCR beta libraries were sequenced on the Illumina HiSeq System as 87-base-pair reads. As for the authors' bioinformatics: In a later analysis, tens of millions of unique TCR beta chains were counted across the 500 to 850 repertoires, and approximately 9.9 million of these chains were shared by at least two donors. Raw reads were error-corrected and collapsed into unique sequences with a nearest-neighbor algorithm that merged closely related sequences to remove PCR and sequencing errors. CDR3 sequences were aligned to IMGT reference sequences to assign V, D and J gene segments. For a sequence to be retained, a match of at least six nucleotides to both a V gene segment and a J gene segment was required. Rearrangements were classified as productive when the CDR3 lacked stop codons and remained in frame with V and J, and all other rearrangements were classified as non-productive. CDR3 was defined according to IMGT convention as the region running from the second conserved V-encoded cysteine to the conserved J-encoded phenylalanine. In an earlier analysis of just under 600 of the donors, sequences lacking an unambiguous match to a single V gene segment were excluded. An earlier analysis of just under 600 of the donors called V segments functional above 56.7% productive rearrangements and segregating when the between-donor standard deviation exceeded 5%. A statistical classification framework was built to diagnose cytomegalovirus status from the catalog of TCR beta chain sequences. V and J gene assignment, in a later analysis, came from comparing TCR nucleotide sequences with IMGT/GENE-DB human TR gene sequences. The TCRdist pipeline was used in a later analysis to assign CDR3 sequences and most-parsimonious VDJ recombination scenarios. In a later analysis, each TCR beta chain was defined by its CDR3 amino acid sequence together with its V-gene family, and reads lacking a unique V-gene family were excluded. In a later analysis, 450 to 600 highly shared, low-generation-probability nucleotide sequences were removed to address suspected cross-contamination and a sequencing artifact. For each public chain, a later analysis derived a clonal expansion index from normalized ranks of inferred template counts within each repertoire. In a later analysis, generation probabilities were computed using a VDJ recombination model fitted to out-of-frame rearrangements, and the results were checked against IGoR. In a later analysis, hypergeometric tests were used to score TCR-TCR, TCR-HLA and TCR-CMV co-occurrence, with a repertoire-size bias correction applied to TCR pairs. To estimate false discovery rates, a later analysis permuted the HLA or CMV assignments 20 times. In a later analysis, co-occurring TCRs were grouped using DBSCAN, and TCRdist sequence similarity was added for clustering within HLA-allele-positive subsets. For co-occurrence clustering, repertoires with fewer than 30,000 or more than 120,000 public chains were excluded, along with several repertoires with anomalous nucleotide sharing. TCRdb's version of the immuneACCESS table is confined to in-frame rearrangements and falls short of the full clone set. An unresolved V gene accounts for under half of the shortfall where checked; the remainder is of unknown origin. The D gene and trimming were derived from the DNA, and the V and J assignments and clone size from that table. Across this sample there are fewer than 85,000 clones, with about four fifths seen only once. Less than 6% of the sample is taken by the ten largest.

Sequencing used PBMCs. This sequence uses TRBV2 and TRBJ2-3; TRBD2 matches 12 bases in the middle. This clonotype was obtained from a male donor in good health and CMV-seropositive. The DNA sequence follows: TGTGCCAGCGGACTAGCGGGAATGCGAGATACGCAGTATTTT. This codes for CASGLAGMRDTQYF.